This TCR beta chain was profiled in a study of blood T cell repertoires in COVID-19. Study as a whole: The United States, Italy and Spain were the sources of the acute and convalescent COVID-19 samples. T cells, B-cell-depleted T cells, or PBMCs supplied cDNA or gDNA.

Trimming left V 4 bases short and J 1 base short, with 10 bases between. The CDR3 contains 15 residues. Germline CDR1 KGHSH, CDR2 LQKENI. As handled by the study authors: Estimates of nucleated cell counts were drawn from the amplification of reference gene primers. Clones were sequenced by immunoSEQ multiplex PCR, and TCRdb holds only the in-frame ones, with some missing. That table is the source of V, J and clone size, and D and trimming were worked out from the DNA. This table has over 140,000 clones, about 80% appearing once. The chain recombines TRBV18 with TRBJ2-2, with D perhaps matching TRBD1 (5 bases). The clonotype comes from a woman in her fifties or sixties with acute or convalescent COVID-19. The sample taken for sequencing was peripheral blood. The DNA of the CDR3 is TGTGCCAGCTCACGGGCAGGGCGGAACACCGGGGAGCTGTTTTTT. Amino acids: CASSRAGRNTGELFF.